What follows are 29 T cell receptor beta chains derived from one specimen sequenced in a study of spatial heterogeneity in lung cancer. The time point here: blood at routine non-recurrence follow-up after resection. TCRdb itself ran the 5' RACE reads through MiXCR, one entry per CDR3 protein. The table includes around 29,000 distinct CDR3 sequences, roughly a tenth detected once. This specimen consisted of PBMCs, obtained at follow-up. The receptors were gathered from a female donor with early-stage non-small cell lung cancer.

Many counts were recorded for this clonotype. The chain employs TRBV27 and TRBJ1-1, with D unresolved. V was shortened by 2 bases and J by 1 base, with 8 bases between the two germline ends. Looked up from germline, CDR1 is MNHEY and CDR2 is SMNVEV (reference sequence). CDR3 size: 14 residues. CDR3 sequence: CASSLVDGNTEAFF. The DNA of the CDR3 is TGTGCCAGCAGTTTAGTTGATGGGAACACTGAAGCTTTCTTT.

The chain links TRBV27 to TRBJ2-3, with 8 bases lining up with TRBD2. The CDR3 consists of 16 residues. J lost 1 base, V lost 7 bases, and 10 bases had no gene match. Germline assignment: CDR1 MNHEY and CDR2 SMNVEV (reference sequence). The DNA for the CDR3 is TGTGCCAGCAATCCCGGGGGGGCCGAGGGCACAGATACGCAGTATTTT. This sequence encodes CASNPGGAEGTDTQYF.

Of note for this clonotype: A much larger clone is a single base away; this may be a read error. The V and J genes are TRBV28 and TRBJ1-2, with D unclear. The CDR3 spans 14 residues. With 4 bases removed from V and 10 bases from J, the gap between germline ends came to 19 bases. CDR1 and CDR2 from the germline V gene are MDHEN and SYDVKM. CDR3 sequence reads: CASSSEQRVHDYTF. CDR3 DNA: TGTGCCAGCAGTTCTGAACAGAGGGTGCATGACTACACCTTC.

In its sample, this clonotype was seen many times. This chain uses TRBV21-1 with TRBJ2-2. TRBV21-1 is labeled a pseudogene. The CDR3 has 12 amino acids. This CDR3 reads CASSGITGELFF. The CDR3 nucleotides read TGTGCCAGCAGCGGGATCACCGGGGAGCTGTTTTTT.

This clonotype has a handful of counts. The chain couples TRBV5-5 to TRBJ1-2; no firm D call. CDR3 length: 13 amino acids. Germline V gene sequence: CDR1 SGHKS, CDR2 YYEKEE (reference sequence). V lost 4 bases, J lost 1 base, and 8 bases lay in between. CDR3 sequence (DNA): TGTGCCAGCAGCCCGGACGATAACTATGGCTACACCTTC. It translates to CASSPDDNYGYTF. The full variable domain, completed using reference TRBV5-5 and TRBJ1-2, is DAGVTQSPTHLIKTRGQQVTLRCSPISGHKSVSWYQQVLGQGPQFIFQYYEKEERGRGNFPDRFSARQFPNYSSELNVNALLLGDSALYLCASSPDDNYGYTFGSGTRLTVV.

This chain links TRBV12-3 or TRBV12-4 with TRBJ2-1; perhaps TRBD1 as D (5 bases). CDR3 length: 14 residues. V dropped 8 bases and J dropped 3 bases, with 14 bases sitting between them. This CDR3 reads CASLGDSFYNEQFF. CDR3 bases: TGTGCCAGCCTCGGAGACAGTTTCTACAATGAGCAGTTCTTC.

This clonotype showed up many times. The gene calls are TRBV6-2 or TRBV6-3 and TRBJ2-2; no reliable D call. CDR1 is MNHEY, CDR2 SVGEGT, per germline. The CDR3 length is 15 residues. The V end was cut by 4 bases, the J end by 0 bases, with 9 bases between. The CDR3 sequence: CASSWRPANTGELFF. CDR3 bases: TGTGCCAGCAGTTGGAGACCCGCGAACACCGGGGAGCTGTTTTTT.

This clonotype turned up a few times. The chain has TRBV11-1 and TRBJ2-1; D is perhaps TRBD2 (7 bases). Between the trimmed V and J ends, which lost 1 base and 8 bases, there was a span of 18 bases. The germline gives CDR1 SGHAT, CDR2 FQDESV (reference sequence). The CDR3 runs 16 residues. The CDR3 spells CASSLEGGAGPYEQFF. CDR3 nucleotides: TGTGCCAGCAGCTTAGAAGGGGGGGCCGGCCCCTATGAGCAGTTCTTC.

This clonotype was found many times. The rearrangement links TRBV25-1 to TRBJ2-2, with D possibly TRBD1 on 6 matching bases. This CDR3 region has 18 residues. CDR1 is MGHDK and CDR2 is SYGVNS in the germline V gene. Trimming removed 5 bases at V and 1 base at J, with 20 bases between. In DNA form, the CDR3 reads TGTGCCAGCAGTCCGATCCCGACAGGACGAGGGAACACCGGGGAGCTGTTTTTT. This sequence encodes CASSPIPTGRGNTGELFF.

This clonotype is medium-sized. The chain couples TRBV20-1 to TRBJ2-7; D possibly corresponds to TRBD2 (6 bases). CDR1 DFQATT and CDR2 SNEGSKA come from the germline V gene (reference sequence). The CDR3 runs to 11 residues. V gave up 6 bases and J gave up 6 bases, with 12 bases separating them. The CDR3 sequence: CSAGGVGEQYF. The CDR3 DNA follows: TGCAGTGCCGGGGGTGTGGGCGAGCAGTACTTC.

Ten or more counts support this clonotype. The chain carries TRBV28 and TRBJ1-5, with a possible D match to TRBD1 (6 bases). This CDR3 region has 14 residues. V lost 6 bases, J lost 0 bases, and 9 bases lay in between. Germline V gene data show CDR1 as MDHEN and CDR2 as SYDVKM. The CDR3 protein is CASSRTVSNQPQHF. CDR3 sequence (DNA): TGTGCCAGCAGCCGGACAGTTAGCAATCAGCCCCAGCATTTT.

There are many counts of this clonotype. The chain has TRBV3-1 and TRBJ2-1, with TRBD2 matching over 10 bases. There are 17 residues in the CDR3. Germline V gene data show CDR1 as LGHDT and CDR2 as YNNKEL (reference sequence). Losses at the gene ends were 0 bases for V and 10 bases for J; bases not matched to a gene: 12. CDR3 region: CASSQDRRAGGPEEQFF. CDR3 coding DNA: TGTGCCAGCAGCCAAGACCGGCGAGCGGGGGGGCCAGAGGAGCAGTTCTTC.

This clonotype was counted at least ten times. The chain recombines TRBV4-3 with TRBJ2-7; TRBD2 matches at 8 bases. CDR1 and CDR2 (germline): LGHNA, YSLEER. V shed 1 base and J 3 bases; nucleotides not matched to a gene: 5. The CDR3 is made up of 15 amino acids. CDR3 region: CASSQGSGGNYEQYF. The CDR3 bases are TGCGCCAGCAGCCAAGGGAGCGGGGGAAACTACGAGCAGTACTTC.

This clonotype was recorded at least ten times. This chain's CDR3 is CASSLKSMEGELFF. For the CDR3, the DNA is TGTGCCAGCAGCTTAAAATCGATGGAGGGGGAGCTGTTTTTT. The genes are TRBV11-2 and TRBJ2-2; D is undetermined. With 2 bases removed from V and 8 bases from J, the gap between germline ends came to 12 bases. There are 14 residues in the CDR3. Per germline, CDR1 SGHAT and CDR2 FQNNGV.

Worth noting for this clonotype: With a much larger clone just one base away, this may be a read error. CDR3 in DNA: TGTGCCAGCAGCTTGGGCGGGAACACAGGTACGCAGTATTTT. Translation: CASSLGGNTGTQYF. V gene TRBV7-2 combines with J gene TRBJ2-3; TRBD2 might be the D (6 bases). The CDR3 extends over 14 amino acids. In germline, CDR1 is SGHTA, CDR2 FQGNSA.

On this clonotype itself: A much larger clone differs from this one at a single base, so this may be a read error. The rearrangement joins TRBV19 to TRBJ2-5, with 7 bases that match TRBD1. Germline V gene lookup returns CDR1 LNHDA and CDR2 SQIVND (reference sequence). The CDR3 contains 14 residues. In DNA form, the CDR3 reads TGTGCCAGTAGTGTCACAGGGGTAGGGGAGACCCAGAACTTC. Translated: CASSVTGVGETQNF.

The chain couples TRBV20-1 to TRBJ1-3; a possible D gene is TRBD1 (6 bases). Between the trimmed V and J ends, which lost 0 bases and 5 bases, there was a span of 14 bases. CDR3 length equals 15 residues. Germline CDR1 DFQATT, CDR2 SNEGSKA (reference sequence). CDR3 sequence (DNA): TGCAGTGCTAGAGATTGGGGGCAGGGAAGAAACACCATATATTTT. Translating gives CSARDWGQGRNTIYF.

This clonotype was recorded at least ten times. The chain uses TRBV12-3 or TRBV12-4 and TRBJ2-2; D gene uncertain. This CDR3 is 12 amino acids long. Trimming took off 8 bases at V and 2 bases at J, with 6 bases between the two ends. This CDR3 reads CASQRNTGELFF. The CDR3 nucleotides are TGTGCCAGCCAGAGAAACACCGGGGAGCTGTTTTTT.

This clonotype was observed a handful of times. The genes are TRBV3-1 and TRBJ1-6, with TRBD1 identical over 8 bases. V shed 3 bases and J 8 bases; nucleotides not matched to a gene: 12. The germline V gene encodes CDR1 LGHDT and CDR2 YNNKEL (reference sequence). The CDR3 sequence is 17 residues long. In nucleotides, the CDR3 is TGTGCCAGCAGCCATCCCGGACAGGGTTTTTTGGATTCACCCCTCCACTTT. Its translation is CASSHPGQGFLDSPLHF.

This clonotype was seen ten or more times. CDR3 amino acids: CASSQVIRQRGAVTDTQYF. The CDR3 region has the DNA TGTGCCAGCAGCCAAGTGATTAGGCAGCGGGGGGCCGTCACAGATACGCAGTATTTT. V is TRBV3-1 and J is TRBJ2-3; TRBD2 matches 9 bases. Germline-derived CDR1 and CDR2 are LGHDT and YNNKEL (reference sequence). The CDR3 totals 19 residues. Losses at the gene ends were 1 base for V and 2 bases for J; bases not matched to a gene: 13.

The chain joins TRBV5-1 to TRBJ2-7, with D tentatively TRBD1 (6 bases). The V and J ends lost 4 bases and 0 bases respectively, with 8 bases between them. Germline values: CDR1 SGHRS, CDR2 YFSETQ. The length of the CDR3 is 13 residues. The CDR3 reads CASSRQDSYEQYF. The CDR3 DNA reads as TGCGCCAGCAGCAGACAGGACTCCTACGAGCAGTACTTC.

This clonotype was counted many times. DNA of the CDR3: TGTGCCAGCAGCCCCCGACTGGACTCCTACGAGCAGTACTTC. It translates to CASSPRLDSYEQYF. V and J are TRBV7-8 and TRBJ2-7; D not resolved. CDR1 and CDR2 from the germline V gene are SGHVS and FQNEAQ. CDR3 length equals 14 residues. Trimming removed 5 bases from V and 0 bases from J, with 11 bases in between.

This clonotype showed up many times. The chain has TRBV7-9 and TRBJ2-1; maybe TRBD1 (6 bases). Trimming took off 4 bases at V and 8 bases at J, with 15 bases between the two ends. CDR3 size: 14 residues. CDR1 is SEHNR and CDR2 is FQNEAQ in the germline V gene (reference sequence). The CDR3 protein is CASSWDISSHEQFF. The CDR3 DNA follows: TGTGCCAGCAGCTGGGACATTTCTTCCCATGAGCAGTTCTTC.

This clonotype has a handful of counts. This chain connects TRBV5-4 to TRBJ1-1; TRBD1 aligns across 12 bases. The CDR3 has 16 amino acids. Germline values: CDR1 SGHNT, CDR2 YYREEE (reference sequence). V gave up 0 bases and J gave up 7 bases; unmatched junction bases: 7. DNA of the CDR3: TGTGCCAGCAGCTTGGCTCCGGGACAGGGGGCGAATGAAGCTTTCTTT. Amino acid sequence: CASSLAPGQGANEAFF.

This clonotype turned up a few times. This chain uses TRBV4-1 with TRBJ2-1; the D is unclear. Germline V gene data show CDR1 as MGHRA and CDR2 as YSYEKL. CDR3 size: 14 residues. V was shortened by 1 base and J by 6 bases, with 10 bases between the two germline ends. Here the CDR3 reads CASSQVDAPNEQFF. CDR3 coding DNA: TGCGCCAGCAGCCAAGTGGACGCCCCCAATGAGCAGTTCTTC.

This clonotype occurred many times. The chain couples TRBV3-1 to TRBJ2-7, with D unresolved. CDR1 is LGHDT, CDR2 YNNKEL, per germline (reference sequence). Trimming stripped 0 bases from V and 1 base from J, with 10 bases between. The CDR3 extends over 15 amino acids. This chain's CDR3 is CASSQDRVPSYEQYF. The CDR3 region has the DNA TGTGCCAGCAGCCAAGATCGCGTTCCTTCCTACGAGCAGTACTTC.

The sample holds many counts of this clonotype. The V and J genes are TRBV12-3 or TRBV12-4 and TRBJ2-7; 14 bases are shared with TRBD2. The CDR3 length is 16 residues. Trimming cost V 5 bases and J 0 bases; bases outside gene matches: 3. The DNA of the CDR3 is TGTGCCAGCAGTGAGGGACTAGCGGGGGACTCCTACGAGCAGTACTTC. As protein: CASSEGLAGDSYEQYF.

This clonotype was counted at least ten times. The chain recombines TRBV28 with TRBJ1-1; possibly TRBD1 for D (6 bases). The CDR3 covers 16 residues. V lost 6 bases and J 7 bases, leaving 24 bases between the germline ends. Germline-derived CDR1 and CDR2 are MDHEN and SYDVKM. The CDR3 loop reads CASRNLPGTSGIEAFF. The CDR3 DNA sequence: TGTGCCAGCAGGAACCTCCCCGGGACATCGGGCATTGAAGCTTTCTTT.

This chain connects TRBV2 to TRBJ1-5; the match to TRBD1 covers 8 bases. The V gene end was trimmed by 5 bases and the J gene end by 3 bases; junction bases not matched to a gene: 6. The CDR3 is 15 amino acids. CDR1 is SNHLY, CDR2 FYNNEI, per germline. The CDR3 region is CASSRGQAPNQPQHF. CDR3 sequence (DNA): TGTGCCAGCAGTCGGGGACAGGCGCCCAATCAGCCCCAGCATTTT.